These T cell receptor beta chains were read from a single sample in a study of T cells in Graves' hyperthyroidism and ophthalmopathy. TCRdb reanalysed the multiplex PCR reads using MiXCR and keeps one entry per CDR3 protein. Here the sample spans about 260,000 distinct CDR3 sequences, approximately 20% being singletons. The sequencing sample was made of blood. Every receptor here comes from a man aged 25-40 years with Graves' ophthalmopathy. The CDR3 runs from the conserved cysteine through the conserved F or W. Fields, in order: clone size, V gene, J gene, D gene, CDR3 DNA, CDR3 protein. The D gene is left open where the match is weak. Only some rows state a clone size, as once, few, many or a class for expanded clones.

clone size: -
V gene: TRBV5-1
J gene: TRBJ2-7
D gene: TRBD2
CDR3 DNA: TGCGCCAGCAGCGGGACTAGCGACTACGAGCAGTACTTC
CDR3 protein: CASSGTSDYEQYF

clone size: -
V gene: TRBV11-2
J gene: TRBJ2-1
D gene: TRBD2
CDR3 DNA: TGTGCCAGCAGCTTAACCGGGACTAGCTTGTTCCAGTTCTTC
CDR3 protein: CASSLTGTSLFQFF

clone size: -
V gene: TRBV9
J gene: TRBJ2-1
D gene: -
CDR3 DNA: TGTGCCAGCGCTGGCAATGAGCAGTTCTTC
CDR3 protein: CASAGNEQFF

clone size: -
V gene: TRBV7-9
J gene: TRBJ2-3
D gene: -
CDR3 DNA: TGTGCCAGCAGCTTTACCGGGAGCCACACAGATACGCAGTATTTT
CDR3 protein: CASSFTGSHTDTQYF

clone size: few
V gene: TRBV5-1
J gene: TRBJ2-7
D gene: TRBD2
CDR3 DNA: TGCGCCAGTCAAAGACTAGCGGGCTACGAGCAGTACTTC
CDR3 protein: CASQRLAGYEQYF

clone size: -
V gene: TRBV14
J gene: TRBJ2-1
D gene: -
CDR3 DNA: TGTGCCAGCAGCCAAGATCCCCATGAGCAGTTCTTC
CDR3 protein: CASSQDPHEQFF

clone size: -
V gene: TRBV19
J gene: TRBJ1-3
D gene: -
CDR3 DNA: TGTGCCAGTAGTATTGTAGCGGCTGGAAACACCATATATTTT
CDR3 protein: CASSIVAAGNTIYF

clone size: many
V gene: TRBV3-1
J gene: TRBJ1-1
D gene: -
CDR3 DNA: TGTGCCAGCAGTCGGGCAGGGATGAACACTGAAGCTTTCTTT
CDR3 protein: CASSRAGMNTEAFF

clone size: few
V gene: TRBV28
J gene: TRBJ2-3
D gene: TRBD2
CDR3 DNA: TGTGCCAGCAGTTTATTGAGCGGGACGGATGAATGGCGTACGCAGTATTTT
CDR3 protein: CASSLLSGTDEWRTQYF

clone size: -
V gene: TRBV28
J gene: TRBJ2-1
D gene: -
CDR3 DNA: TGTGCCAGCAGTTTAACACCCCAGATCAATGAGCAGTTCTTC
CDR3 protein: CASSLTPQINEQFF

clone size: few
V gene: TRBV5-1
J gene: TRBJ1-4
D gene: -
CDR3 DNA: TGCGCCAGCAGCTCGAGTACGGTGAATGAAAAACTGTTTTTT
CDR3 protein: CASSSSTVNEKLFF

clone size: many
V gene: TRBV3-1
J gene: TRBJ2-7
D gene: -
CDR3 DNA: TGTGCCAGCAGCCGGTCTGCGGAGGGCGAGCAGTACTTC
CDR3 protein: CASSRSAEGEQYF

clone size: -
V gene: TRBV10-3
J gene: TRBJ2-3
D gene: TRBD2
CDR3 DNA: TGTGCCATCGCTGCGGGAGAGGTAGATACGCAGTATTTT
CDR3 protein: CAIAAGEVDTQYF

clone size: few
V gene: TRBV5-6
J gene: TRBJ2-2
D gene: -
CDR3 DNA: TGTGCCAGCAGCCCTATAAACACCGGGGAGCTGTTTTTT
CDR3 protein: CASSPINTGELFF

clone size: -
V gene: TRBV4-1
J gene: TRBJ1-1
D gene: -
CDR3 DNA: TGCGCCAGCAGCGAGCTAGGGGGCACTGAAGCTTTCTTT
CDR3 protein: CASSELGGTEAFF

clone size: few
V gene: TRBV5-6
J gene: TRBJ2-7
D gene: TRBD2
CDR3 DNA: TGTGCCAGCAGCAAAAGCGGGAGGGCCCGCGAGCAGTACTTC
CDR3 protein: CASSKSGRAREQYF

clone size: -
V gene: TRBV29-1
J gene: TRBJ1-3
D gene: TRBD1
CDR3 DNA: TGCAGCGTTGGCTGGCAGGGGGTTGGTGGAAACACCATATATTTT
CDR3 protein: CSVGWQGVGGNTIYF

clone size: -
V gene: TRBV29-1
J gene: TRBJ2-1
D gene: TRBD2
CDR3 DNA: TGCAGCGTTGATCGTAGCGGGAGTGGGAATGAGCAGTTCTTC
CDR3 protein: CSVDRSGSGNEQFF

clone size: many
V gene: TRBV7-2
J gene: TRBJ2-7
D gene: -
CDR3 DNA: TGTGCCAGCAGCGCGGGCCCGAGTTCCTACGAGCAGTACTTC
CDR3 protein: CASSAGPSSYEQYF

clone size: many
V gene: TRBV30
J gene: TRBJ1-1
D gene: -
CDR3 DNA: TGTGCCTGGGGACTGTTTCCTCCTATGAACACTGAAGCTTTCTTT
CDR3 protein: CAWGLFPPMNTEAFF

clone size: many
V gene: TRBV30
J gene: TRBJ2-7
D gene: -
CDR3 DNA: TGTGCCTGGAGGCCTGACCAATACGAGCAGTACTTC
CDR3 protein: CAWRPDQYEQYF

clone size: -
V gene: TRBV28
J gene: TRBJ2-2
D gene: -
CDR3 DNA: TGTGCCACTCACAGGGAGTCCACCGGGGAGCTGTTTTTT
CDR3 protein: CATHRESTGELFF

clone size: -
V gene: TRBV11-2
J gene: TRBJ2-5
D gene: -
CDR3 DNA: TGTGCCAGCAGCCCCGAAGGACTTAAAGAGACCCAGTACTTC
CDR3 protein: CASSPEGLKETQYF

clone size: -
V gene: TRBV27
J gene: TRBJ1-2
D gene: -
CDR3 DNA: TGTGCCAGCGGTCATAGTAATACCTATGGCTACACCTTC
CDR3 protein: CASGHSNTYGYTF

clone size: -
V gene: TRBV20-1
J gene: TRBJ1-3
D gene: -
CDR3 DNA: TGCAGTGCTGCTTGGCTGGGGCACCGGGGGGACACCATATATTTT
CDR3 protein: CSAAWLGHRGDTIYF

clone size: many
V gene: TRBV29-1
J gene: TRBJ2-2
D gene: -
CDR3 DNA: TGCAGCGTTGAAGATTGGAGAGGGGGGGACTCCGGGGAGCTGTTTTTT
CDR3 protein: CSVEDWRGGDSGELFF

clone size: many
V gene: TRBV5-1
J gene: TRBJ2-1
D gene: -
CDR3 DNA: TGCGCCAGCACCACCTCTGGCGGTCGGTACAATGAGCAGTTCTTC
CDR3 protein: CASTTSGGRYNEQFF

clone size: few
V gene: TRBV9
J gene: TRBJ2-1
D gene: TRBD2
CDR3 DNA: TGTGCCAGCAGCGTCATAGCGGGAGGCTACATTAATGAGCAGTTCTTC
CDR3 protein: CASSVIAGGYINEQFF

clone size: many
V gene: TRBV11-2
J gene: TRBJ2-1
D gene: TRBD1
CDR3 DNA: TGTGCCAGCAGCATCGGACAGGGGGTGAGGAATGAGCAGTTCTTC
CDR3 protein: CASSIGQGVRNEQFF

clone size: few
V gene: TRBV7-9
J gene: TRBJ2-5
D gene: TRBD2
CDR3 DNA: TGTGCCAGCAGCTTAGGTTCGAGCGGGAGTGAGACCCAGTACTTC
CDR3 protein: CASSLGSSGSETQYF

clone size: -
V gene: TRBV30
J gene: TRBJ2-1
D gene: -
CDR3 DNA: TGTGCCTGGACCCCTGACCCCGACAATGAGCAGTTCTTC
CDR3 protein: CAWTPDPDNEQFF

clone size: -
V gene: TRBV2
J gene: TRBJ2-7
D gene: -
CDR3 DNA: TGTGCCAGCAGACGACACGTAGGGGTCTCCGAGCAGTACTTC
CDR3 protein: CASRRHVGVSEQYF

clone size: many
V gene: TRBV2
J gene: TRBJ2-7
D gene: TRBD1
CDR3 DNA: TGTGCCAGCAGTGACACCGGGACAGGGGTCTACGAGCAGTACTTC
CDR3 protein: CASSDTGTGVYEQYF

clone size: -
V gene: TRBV6-1
J gene: TRBJ2-7
D gene: -
CDR3 DNA: TGTGCCAGCAGTGAACCCGGGAAGGGGCCCGCCGAGCAGTACTTC
CDR3 protein: CASSEPGKGPAEQYF

clone size: -
V gene: TRBV7-9
J gene: TRBJ2-2
D gene: -
CDR3 DNA: TGTGCCAGCAGCTTAGCGGCCAAACCCGGGGAGCTGTTTTTT
CDR3 protein: CASSLAAKPGELFF

clone size: -
V gene: TRBV6-2/TRBV6-3
J gene: TRBJ2-5
D gene: -
CDR3 DNA: TGTGCCAGCAGTGGAGGGACCCAGTACTTC
CDR3 protein: CASSGGTQYF

clone size: -
V gene: TRBV14
J gene: TRBJ1-2
D gene: -
CDR3 DNA: TGTGCCAGCAGCCGGGCGGCAGCGATCTATGGCTACACCTTC
CDR3 protein: CASSRAAAIYGYTF

clone size: -
V gene: TRBV20-1
J gene: TRBJ2-1
D gene: -
CDR3 DNA: TGCAGTGCTAGAAAACCCTATGGGGGGAATGAGCAGTTCTTC
CDR3 protein: CSARKPYGGNEQFF

clone size: few
V gene: TRBV30
J gene: TRBJ2-2
D gene: -
CDR3 DNA: TGTGCCTGGAGCGGTGCGAACACCGGGGAGCTGTTTTTT
CDR3 protein: CAWSGANTGELFF

clone size: many
V gene: TRBV28
J gene: TRBJ2-1
D gene: TRBD1
CDR3 DNA: TGTGCCAGCAGGGGGACAGGGGGATTTGTTGATGAGCAGTTCTTC
CDR3 protein: CASRGTGGFVDEQFF

clone size: -
V gene: TRBV7-8
J gene: TRBJ1-3
D gene: -
CDR3 DNA: TGTGCCAGCAGCCCACGCCAGGGGTCCTACTCTGGAAACACCATATATTTT
CDR3 protein: CASSPRQGSYSGNTIYF

clone size: few
V gene: TRBV7-3
J gene: TRBJ2-1
D gene: -
CDR3 DNA: TGTGCCAGCAGCTTAGCATCCGGGGACAATGAGCGGTTCTTC
CDR3 protein: CASSLASGDNERFF

clone size: -
V gene: TRBV5-1
J gene: TRBJ2-3
D gene: -
CDR3 DNA: TGCGCCAGCTTCCAGGGGCTGAGCACAGATACGCAGTATTTT
CDR3 protein: CASFQGLSTDTQYF

clone size: few
V gene: TRBV19
J gene: TRBJ2-7
D gene: -
CDR3 DNA: TGTGCCAGTGCCGTCGTCATGGGGATCGAGCAGTACTTC
CDR3 protein: CASAVVMGIEQYF

clone size: -
V gene: TRBV3-1
J gene: TRBJ1-1
D gene: -
CDR3 DNA: TGTGCCAGCAGTGTCACGGGTTATGCTGAAGCTTTCTTT
CDR3 protein: CASSVTGYAEAFF

clone size: -
V gene: TRBV9
J gene: TRBJ2-7
D gene: -
CDR3 DNA: TGTGCCAGCAGCCAGACTCTTTTTAGTACCGAGCAGTACTTC
CDR3 protein: CASSQTLFSTEQYF

clone size: many
V gene: TRBV6-1
J gene: TRBJ2-7
D gene: -
CDR3 DNA: TGTGCCAGCACTAGTGAGGCGGTAGGAGTCGAGCAGTACTTC
CDR3 protein: CASTSEAVGVEQYF

clone size: -
V gene: TRBV11-2
J gene: TRBJ2-2
D gene: -
CDR3 DNA: TGTGCCAGCAGCTTCGGGCCTAACACCGGGGAGCTGTTTTTT
CDR3 protein: CASSFGPNTGELFF

clone size: many
V gene: TRBV7-9
J gene: TRBJ2-7
D gene: TRBD1
CDR3 DNA: TGTGCCAGCAGCTTACCAGGCGGGACAGGGGATCGCGAGCAGTACTTC
CDR3 protein: CASSLPGGTGDREQYF

clone size: -
V gene: TRBV6-5
J gene: TRBJ2-7
D gene: TRBD1
CDR3 DNA: TGTGCCAGCAGTTTGCGACAGGGGTTGGACGAGCAGTACTTC
CDR3 protein: CASSLRQGLDEQYF

clone size: few
V gene: TRBV27
J gene: TRBJ2-1
D gene: -
CDR3 DNA: TGTGCCAGCAGTTCTCCGGGGCCAGGCAATGAGCAGTTCTTC
CDR3 protein: CASSSPGPGNEQFF

clone size: few
V gene: TRBV20-1
J gene: TRBJ2-4
D gene: TRBD1
CDR3 DNA: TGCAGTGCTAGAGAACGGGACAGGGGATCCAAAAACATTCAGTACTTC
CDR3 protein: CSARERDRGSKNIQYF

clone size: few
V gene: TRBV28
J gene: TRBJ1-6
D gene: -
CDR3 DNA: TGTGCCAGCAGGACACCCGGGAATTCACCCCTCCACTTT
CDR3 protein: CASRTPGNSPLHF

clone size: few
V gene: TRBV6-1
J gene: TRBJ1-2
D gene: TRBD1
CDR3 DNA: TGTGCCAGCTCTGACAGGGACTATGGCTACACCTTC
CDR3 protein: CASSDRDYGYTF

clone size: -
V gene: TRBV27
J gene: TRBJ2-7
D gene: -
CDR3 DNA: TGTGCCAGCAGTTTACGCCTGGGGGGACCCGCATGGGGCGAGCAGTACTTC
CDR3 protein: CASSLRLGGPAWGEQYF